The present T cell receptor beta chain was sequenced within a study of blood T cell repertoires in COVID-19. Study summary: T cells, B-cell-depleted T cells, or PBMCs provided the cDNA or gDNA that served as material.

Germline V CDR1 and CDR2: MGHRA, YSYEKL. CDR3 length equals 20 residues. V was pared by 0 bases and J by 0 bases, with 9 bases of the junction left unmatched. Sequenced by immunoSEQ multiplex PCR; TCRdb stores in-frame clones only, minus some. The sample has 140,000 or so clones, approximately 87% seen once. The chain joins TRBV4-1 to TRBJ2-6, with 9 nucleotides matching TRBD1. This sequence was found in a man aged 50 or older who had recovered from COVID-19. The specimen was peripheral blood. In DNA, the CDR3 is TGCGCCAGCAGCCAAGATCGAGGACAGGGGTCCCTCTCTGGGGCCAACGTCCTGACTTTC. Translated, it gives CASSQDRGQGSLSGANVLTF.